This section outlines one TCR beta chain sequence together with its context. The treatment: oral pan-JAK inhibitor, 5-10 mg twice daily. The data were taken from a study of CD8+ T cells in alopecia areata. After isolation, RNA underwent reverse transcription to generate cDNA as the sequencing template. Clones were read by immunoSEQ multiplex PCR, and TCRdb kept only the in-frame ones, dropping some. The table shows about 42,000 clones, with about three fifths occurring only once. Germline lookup yields CDR1 SQVTM and CDR2 ANQGSEA. This CDR3 is 16 amino acids long. J gave up 2 bases and V 1 base, and 8 bases lay outside the gene matches.

The V call is TRBV29-1, the J call TRBJ2-1; TRBD2 agrees at 7 bases. The receptor's source is a human donor with alopecia areata. The material was CD8+ T cells sorted from blood, obtained at week 4, from a patient treated with tofacitinib. DNA of the CDR3: TGCAGCGTTGAAGGAGGAGGACTAGACCCCTACAATGAGCAGTTCTTC. Amino acid sequence: CSVEGGGLDPYNEQFF.